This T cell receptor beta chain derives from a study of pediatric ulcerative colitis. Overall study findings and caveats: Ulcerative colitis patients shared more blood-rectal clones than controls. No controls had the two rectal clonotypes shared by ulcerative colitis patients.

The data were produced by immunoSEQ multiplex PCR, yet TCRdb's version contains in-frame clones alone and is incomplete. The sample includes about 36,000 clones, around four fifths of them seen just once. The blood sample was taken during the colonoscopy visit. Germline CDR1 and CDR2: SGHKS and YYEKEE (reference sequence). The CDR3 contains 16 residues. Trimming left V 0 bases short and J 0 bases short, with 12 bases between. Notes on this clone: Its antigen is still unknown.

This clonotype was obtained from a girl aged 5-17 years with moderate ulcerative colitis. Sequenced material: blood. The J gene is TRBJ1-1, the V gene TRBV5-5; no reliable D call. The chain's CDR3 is CASSLAVTLMNTEAFF. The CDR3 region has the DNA TGTGCCAGCAGCTTGGCGGTGACGCTGATGAACACTGAAGCTTTCTTT.